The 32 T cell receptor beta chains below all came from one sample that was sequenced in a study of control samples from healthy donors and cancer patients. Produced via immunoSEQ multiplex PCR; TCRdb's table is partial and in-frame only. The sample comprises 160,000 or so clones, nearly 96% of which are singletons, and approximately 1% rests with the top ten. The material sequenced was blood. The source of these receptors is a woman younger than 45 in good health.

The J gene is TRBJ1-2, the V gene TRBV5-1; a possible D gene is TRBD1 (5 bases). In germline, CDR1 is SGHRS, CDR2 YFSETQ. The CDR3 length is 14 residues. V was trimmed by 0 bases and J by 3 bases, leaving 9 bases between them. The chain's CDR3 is CASSLGTGHYGYTF. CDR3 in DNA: TGCGCCAGCAGCTTGGGGACGGGACACTATGGCTACACCTTC.

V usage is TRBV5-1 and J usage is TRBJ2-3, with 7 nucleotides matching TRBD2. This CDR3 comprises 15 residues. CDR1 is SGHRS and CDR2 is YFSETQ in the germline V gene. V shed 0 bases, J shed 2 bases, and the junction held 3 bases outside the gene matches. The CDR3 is CASSLGGSATDTQYF. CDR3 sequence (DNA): TGCGCCAGCAGCTTGGGCGGGAGCGCCACAGATACGCAGTATTTT.

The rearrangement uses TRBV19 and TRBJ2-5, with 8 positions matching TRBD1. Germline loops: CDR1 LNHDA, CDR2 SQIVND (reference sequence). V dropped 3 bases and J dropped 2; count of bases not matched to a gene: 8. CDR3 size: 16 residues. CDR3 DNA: TGTGCCAGTAGTATCCTTGGCCGGGACAGGCAAGAGACCCAGTACTTC. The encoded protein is CASSILGRDRQETQYF.

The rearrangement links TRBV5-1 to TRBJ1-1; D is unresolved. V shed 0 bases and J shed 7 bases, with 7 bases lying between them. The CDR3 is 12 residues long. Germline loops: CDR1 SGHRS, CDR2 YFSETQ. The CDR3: CASSLAGREAFF. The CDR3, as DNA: TGCGCCAGCAGCTTGGCCGGGCGTGAAGCTTTCTTT.

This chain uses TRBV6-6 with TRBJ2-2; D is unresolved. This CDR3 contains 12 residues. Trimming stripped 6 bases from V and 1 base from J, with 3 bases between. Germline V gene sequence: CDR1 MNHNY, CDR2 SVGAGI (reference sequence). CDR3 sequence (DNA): TGTGCCAGCAGCGGGAACACCGGGGAGCTGTTTTTT. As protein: CASSGNTGELFF.

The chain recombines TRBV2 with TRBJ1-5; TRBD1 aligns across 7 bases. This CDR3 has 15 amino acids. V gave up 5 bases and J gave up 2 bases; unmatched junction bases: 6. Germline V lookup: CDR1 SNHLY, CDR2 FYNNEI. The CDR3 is CASSRYGTGNQPQHF. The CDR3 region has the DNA TGTGCCAGCAGTAGATACGGGACAGGCAATCAGCCCCAGCATTTT.

The CDR3 loop reads CASSLRRLAGGQETQYF. CDR3 nucleotides: TGTGCCAGCAGCTTGAGACGCCTAGCGGGGGGCCAAGAGACCCAGTACTTC. The chain employs TRBV5-4 and TRBJ2-5; 11 positions match TRBD2. Germline-derived CDR1 and CDR2 are SGHNT and YYREEE (reference sequence). Losses at the gene ends were 1 base for V and 1 base for J; bases not matched to a gene: 6. The CDR3 contains 17 residues. Combining the CDR3 with reference TRBV5-4 and TRBJ2-5 gives the whole variable domain ETGVTQSPTHLIKTRGQQVTLRCSSQSGHNTVSWYQQALGQGPQFIFQYYREEENGRGNFPPRFSGLQFPNYSSELNVNALELDDSALYLCASSLRRLAGGQETQYFGPGTRLLVL.

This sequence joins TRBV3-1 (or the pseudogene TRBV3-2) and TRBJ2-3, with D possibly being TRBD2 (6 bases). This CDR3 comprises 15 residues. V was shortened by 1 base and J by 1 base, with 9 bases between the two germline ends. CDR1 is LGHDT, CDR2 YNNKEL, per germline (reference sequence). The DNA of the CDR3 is TGTGCCAGCAGCCAAGGAGCTAGCGGCACAGATACGCAGTATTTT. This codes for CASSQGASGTDTQYF.

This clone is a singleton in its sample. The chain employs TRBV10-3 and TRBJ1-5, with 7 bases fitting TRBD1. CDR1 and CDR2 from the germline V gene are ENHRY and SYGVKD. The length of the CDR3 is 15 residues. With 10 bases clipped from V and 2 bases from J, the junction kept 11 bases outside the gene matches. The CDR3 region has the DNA TGTGCCAACCTACTCGGGACAGATCGCAATCAGCCCCAGCATTTT. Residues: CANLLGTDRNQPQHF.

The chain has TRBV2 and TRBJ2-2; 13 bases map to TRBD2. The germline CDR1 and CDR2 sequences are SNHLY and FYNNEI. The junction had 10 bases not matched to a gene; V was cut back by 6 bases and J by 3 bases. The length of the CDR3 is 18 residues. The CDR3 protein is CASRTTLAGGLYTGELFF. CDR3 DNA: TGTGCCAGCAGGACTACACTAGCGGGGGGGCTCTACACCGGGGAGCTGTTTTTT.

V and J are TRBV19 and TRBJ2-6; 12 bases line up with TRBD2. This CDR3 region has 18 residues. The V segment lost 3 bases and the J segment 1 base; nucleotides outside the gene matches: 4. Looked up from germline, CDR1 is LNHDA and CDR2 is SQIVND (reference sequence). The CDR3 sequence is CASSIQTSGSSGANVLTF. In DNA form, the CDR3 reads TGTGCCAGTAGTATCCAGACTAGCGGGAGTTCTGGGGCCAACGTCCTGACTTTC.

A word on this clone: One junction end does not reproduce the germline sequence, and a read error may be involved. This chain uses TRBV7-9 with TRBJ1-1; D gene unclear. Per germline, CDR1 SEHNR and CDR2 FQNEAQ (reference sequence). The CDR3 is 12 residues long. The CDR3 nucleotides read TGTGCCAGCAGGTTAGCGAACACTGAAGCTTTCTTT. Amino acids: CASRLANTEAFF. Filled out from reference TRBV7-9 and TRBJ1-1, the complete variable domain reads DTGVSQNPRHKITKRGQNVTFRCDPISEHNRLYWYRQTLGQGPEFLTYFQNEAQLEKSRLLSDRFSAERPKGSFSTLEIQRTEQGDSAMYLCASRLANTEAFFGQGTRLTVV.

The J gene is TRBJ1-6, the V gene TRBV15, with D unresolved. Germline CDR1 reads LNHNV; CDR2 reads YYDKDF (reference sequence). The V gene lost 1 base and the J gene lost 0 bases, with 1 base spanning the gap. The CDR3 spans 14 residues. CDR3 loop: CATSRGSYNSPLHF. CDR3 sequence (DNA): TGTGCCACCAGCAGAGGCTCCTATAATTCACCCCTCCACTTT.

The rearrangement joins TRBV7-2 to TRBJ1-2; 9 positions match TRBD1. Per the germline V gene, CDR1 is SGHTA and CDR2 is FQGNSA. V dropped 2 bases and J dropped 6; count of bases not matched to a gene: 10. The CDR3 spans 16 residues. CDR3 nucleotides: TGTGCCAGCAGCTTACAACCGGGACAGGGATTAAATGGCTACACCTTC. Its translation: CASSLQPGQGLNGYTF.

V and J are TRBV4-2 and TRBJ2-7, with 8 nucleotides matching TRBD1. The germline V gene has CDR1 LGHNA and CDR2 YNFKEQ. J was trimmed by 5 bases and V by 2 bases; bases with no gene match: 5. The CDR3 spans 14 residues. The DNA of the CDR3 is TGTGCCAGCAGCCAAAACGGACAGGGCGACGAGCAGTACTTC. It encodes CASSQNGQGDEQYF.

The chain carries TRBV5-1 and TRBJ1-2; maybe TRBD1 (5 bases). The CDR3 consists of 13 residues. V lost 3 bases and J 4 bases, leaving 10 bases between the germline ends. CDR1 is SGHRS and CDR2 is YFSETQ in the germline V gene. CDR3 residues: CASSSDMSYGYTF. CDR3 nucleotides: TGCGCCAGCAGCTCGGACATGAGCTATGGCTACACCTTC.

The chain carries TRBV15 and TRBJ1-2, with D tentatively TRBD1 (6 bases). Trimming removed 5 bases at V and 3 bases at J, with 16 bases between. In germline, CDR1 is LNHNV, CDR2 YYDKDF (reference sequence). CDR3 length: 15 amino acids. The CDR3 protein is CATSGGRGAYYGYTF. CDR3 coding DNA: TGTGCCACCAGCGGGGGTCGGGGGGCGTACTATGGCTACACCTTC. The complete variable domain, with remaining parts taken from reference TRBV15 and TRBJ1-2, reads DAMVIQNPRYQVTQFGKPVTLSCSQTLNHNVMYWYQQKSSQAPKLLFHYYDKDFNNEADTPDNFQSRRPNTSFCFLDIRSPGLGDTAMYLCATSGGRGAYYGYTFGSGTRLTVV.

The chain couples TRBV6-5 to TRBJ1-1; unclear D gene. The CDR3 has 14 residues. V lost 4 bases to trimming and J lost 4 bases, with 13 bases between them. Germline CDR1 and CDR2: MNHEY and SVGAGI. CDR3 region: CASSLISRSTEAFF. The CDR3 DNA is TGTGCCAGCAGTTTAATATCCAGGTCCACTGAAGCTTTCTTT.

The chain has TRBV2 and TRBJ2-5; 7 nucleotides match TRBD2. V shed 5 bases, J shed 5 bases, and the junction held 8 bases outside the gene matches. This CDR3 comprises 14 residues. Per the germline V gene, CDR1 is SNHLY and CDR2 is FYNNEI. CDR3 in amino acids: CASSPRLAEETQYF. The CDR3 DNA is TGTGCCAGCAGTCCTAGACTAGCCGAGGAGACCCAGTACTTC.

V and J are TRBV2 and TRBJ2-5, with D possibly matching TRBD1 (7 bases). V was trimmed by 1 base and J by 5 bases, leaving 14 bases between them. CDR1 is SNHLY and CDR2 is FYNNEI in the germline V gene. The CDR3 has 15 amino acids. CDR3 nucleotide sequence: TGTGCCAGCAGTGAAGGGGCCAGGGGGGTTGAGACCCAGTACTTC. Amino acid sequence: CASSEGARGVETQYF.

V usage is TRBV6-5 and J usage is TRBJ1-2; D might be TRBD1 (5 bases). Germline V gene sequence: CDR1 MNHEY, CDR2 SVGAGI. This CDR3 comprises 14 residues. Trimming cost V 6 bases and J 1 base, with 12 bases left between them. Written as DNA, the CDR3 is TGTGCCAGCAGCCCATATCAGGGTAACTATGGCTACACCTTC. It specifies CASSPYQGNYGYTF.

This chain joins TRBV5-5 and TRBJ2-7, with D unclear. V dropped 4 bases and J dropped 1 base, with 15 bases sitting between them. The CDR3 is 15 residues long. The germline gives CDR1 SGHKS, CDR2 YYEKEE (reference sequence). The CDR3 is CASSIQVWGSYEQYF. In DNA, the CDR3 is TGTGCCAGCAGCATCCAGGTTTGGGGATCCTACGAGCAGTACTTC. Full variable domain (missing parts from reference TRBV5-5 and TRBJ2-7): DAGVTQSPTHLIKTRGQQVTLRCSPISGHKSVSWYQQVLGQGPQFIFQYYEKEERGRGNFPDRFSARQFPNYSSELNVNALLLGDSALYLCASSIQVWGSYEQYFGPGTRLTVT.

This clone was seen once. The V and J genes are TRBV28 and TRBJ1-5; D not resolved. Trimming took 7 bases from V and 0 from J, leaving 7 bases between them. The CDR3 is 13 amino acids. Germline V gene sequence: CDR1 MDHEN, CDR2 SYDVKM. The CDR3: CASTYTSNQPQHF. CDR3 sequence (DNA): TGTGCCAGCACGTACACTAGCAATCAGCCCCAGCATTTT.

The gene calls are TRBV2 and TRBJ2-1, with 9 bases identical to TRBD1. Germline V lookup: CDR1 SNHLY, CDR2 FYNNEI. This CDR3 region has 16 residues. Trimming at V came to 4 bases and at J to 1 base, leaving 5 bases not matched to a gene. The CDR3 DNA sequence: TGTGCCAGCAGTGCCCCGGACAGGGGATCCTACAATGAGCAGTTCTTC. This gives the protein CASSAPDRGSYNEQFF.

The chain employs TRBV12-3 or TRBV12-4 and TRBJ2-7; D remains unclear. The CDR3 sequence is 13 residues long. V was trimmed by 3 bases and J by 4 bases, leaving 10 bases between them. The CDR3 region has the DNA TGTGCCAGCAGTTTGGACGGAAAGTACGAGCAGTACTTC. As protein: CASSLDGKYEQYF.

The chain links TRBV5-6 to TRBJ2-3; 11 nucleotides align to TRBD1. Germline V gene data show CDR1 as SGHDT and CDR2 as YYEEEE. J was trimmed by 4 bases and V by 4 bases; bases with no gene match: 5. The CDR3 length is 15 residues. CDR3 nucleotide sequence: TGTGCCAGCAGCCGGACAGGGGGCGCGTCAGATACGCAGTATTTT. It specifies CASSRTGGASDTQYF.

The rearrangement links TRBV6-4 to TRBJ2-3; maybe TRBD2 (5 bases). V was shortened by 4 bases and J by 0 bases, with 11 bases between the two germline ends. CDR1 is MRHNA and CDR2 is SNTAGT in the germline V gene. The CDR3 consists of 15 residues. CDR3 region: CASSVERTSTDTQYF. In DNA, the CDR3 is TGTGCCAGCAGTGTCGAGCGGACTAGCACAGATACGCAGTATTTT.

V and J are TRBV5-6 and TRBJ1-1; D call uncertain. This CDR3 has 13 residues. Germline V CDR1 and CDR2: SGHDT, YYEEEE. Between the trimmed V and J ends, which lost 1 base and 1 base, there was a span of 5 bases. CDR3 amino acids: CASSLLRNTEAFF. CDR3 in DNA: TGTGCCAGCAGCTTGCTGCGGAACACTGAAGCTTTCTTT. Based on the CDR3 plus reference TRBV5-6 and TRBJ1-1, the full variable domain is DAGVTQSPTHLIKTRGQQVTLRCSPKSGHDTVSWYQQALGQGPQFIFQYYEEEERQRGNFPDRFSGHQFPNYSSELNVNALLLGDSALYLCASSLLRNTEAFFGQGTRLTVV.

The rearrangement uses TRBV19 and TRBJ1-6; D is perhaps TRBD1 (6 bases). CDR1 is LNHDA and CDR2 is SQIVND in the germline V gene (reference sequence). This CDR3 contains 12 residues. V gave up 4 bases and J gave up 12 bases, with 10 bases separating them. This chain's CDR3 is CASSRDTEPLHF. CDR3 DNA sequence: TGTGCCAGTAGTAGGGACACCGAACCCCTCCACTTT.

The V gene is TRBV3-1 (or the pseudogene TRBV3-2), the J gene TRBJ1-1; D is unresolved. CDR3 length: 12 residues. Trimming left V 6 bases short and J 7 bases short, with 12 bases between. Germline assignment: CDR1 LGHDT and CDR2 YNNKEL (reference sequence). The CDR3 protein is CASRGGRNEAFF. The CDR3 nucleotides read TGTGCCAGCAGGGGAGGACGGAATGAAGCTTTCTTT.

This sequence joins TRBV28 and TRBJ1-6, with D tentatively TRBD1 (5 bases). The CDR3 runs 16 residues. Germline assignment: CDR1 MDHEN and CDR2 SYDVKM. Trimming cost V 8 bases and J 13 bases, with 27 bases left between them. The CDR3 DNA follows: TGTGCCAGCTCCACAGGCCGCTGGAAGAACGCGAGGCCCCTCCACTTT. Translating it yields CASSTGRWKNARPLHF.

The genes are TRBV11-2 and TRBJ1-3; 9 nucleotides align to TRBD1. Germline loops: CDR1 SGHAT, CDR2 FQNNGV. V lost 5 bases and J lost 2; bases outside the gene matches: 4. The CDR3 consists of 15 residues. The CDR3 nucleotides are TGTGCCAGCAGCATCGGGACAGGGCCTGGAAACACCATATATTTT. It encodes CASSIGTGPGNTIYF.